The 9 T cell receptor beta chains below come from one sample, sequenced in a study of blood T cell repertoires in COVID-19 (TCRdb year 2020). Library construction relied on the immunoSEQ multiplex PCR assay. TCRdb holds this immuneACCESS table with in-frame rearrangements only. Some clones are missing; in checked studies, unresolved V genes explain under half, and the rest has no known cause. For this sample there are about 160,000 clones; roughly 80% appear just once. The ten largest clones take up 15% to 20% of the sample. The source material was peripheral blood. The source of these receptors is a woman older than 75 with acute or convalescent COVID-19.

The chain combines TRBV7-2 with TRBJ2-5; 10 bases are shared with TRBD2. Trimming removed 4 bases from V and 3 bases from J; junction bases left unmatched: 5. Looked up from germline, CDR1 is SGHTA and CDR2 is FQGNSA. This CDR3 has 15 residues. CDR3 sequence reads: CASSSSGLAEETQYF. In DNA, the CDR3 is TGTGCCAGCAGCTCCAGCGGACTAGCGGAAGAGACCCAGTACTTC.

The chain recombines TRBV18 with TRBJ2-1; D possibly corresponds to TRBD1 (5 bases). The V end lost 2 bases, the J end lost 1 base, and 12 bases lay between the germline ends. The germline V gene encodes CDR1 KGHSH and CDR2 LQKENI. The CDR3 is made up of 16 amino acids. CDR3 sequence (DNA): TGTGCCAGCTCACCAAGAGACAGCCCTTCCTACAATGAGCAGTTCTTC. It codes for CASSPRDSPSYNEQFF.

The rearrangement links TRBV29-1 to TRBJ2-7, with D perhaps TRBD1 (6 bases). Germline V gene data show CDR1 as SQVTM and CDR2 as ANQGSEA. V gave up 0 bases and J gave up 1 base, with 7 bases separating them. This CDR3 is 13 amino acids long. CDR3 sequence reads: CSVEEGASYEQYF. CDR3 nucleotide sequence: TGCAGCGTTGAAGAGGGGGCGTCCTACGAGCAGTACTTC.

This clone was observed many times. Here the CDR3 reads CASSYYRQGVYEQYF. In DNA, the CDR3 is TGTGCCAGCAGTTACTACCGACAGGGAGTCTACGAGCAGTACTTC. This chain uses TRBV6-7 with TRBJ2-7, with 7 bases matching TRBD1. TRBV6-7 is classed as an ORF, of uncertain function. The CDR3 runs 15 residues. With 1 base clipped from V and 3 bases from J, the junction kept 6 bases outside the gene matches.

The rearrangement uses TRBV18 and TRBJ1-2; D remains unclear. CDR1 and CDR2 (germline): KGHSH, LQKENI. The V and J ends lost 0 bases and 8 bases respectively, with 10 bases between them. There are 13 residues in the CDR3. Written as DNA, the CDR3 is TGTGCCAGCTCACCACCGCTGACGGGGGGCTACACCTTC. Protein sequence: CASSPPLTGGYTF.

The V and J genes are TRBV5-6 and TRBJ2-2, with D perhaps TRBD1 (5 bases). In germline, CDR1 is SGHDT, CDR2 YYEEEE. The V gene lost 1 base and the J gene lost 9 bases, with 13 bases spanning the gap. The CDR3 contains 14 residues. CDR3 in amino acids: CASSLWTNRRELFF. The CDR3 DNA is TGTGCCAGCAGCTTGTGGACAAATCGGCGGGAGCTGTTTTTT.

The chain couples TRBV20-1 to TRBJ1-2; D uncertain. Trimming shortened V by 5 bases and J by 8 bases, and 3 bases separated the two germline ends. The CDR3 is 8 amino acids. Germline CDR1 is DFQATT and CDR2 is SNEGSKA (reference sequence). As DNA, the CDR3 is TGCAGTGCTGAGGGCTACACCTTC. Translated: CSAEGYTF.

The chain joins TRBV6-4 to TRBJ2-1, with 7 bases fitting TRBD1. Germline CDR1 is MRHNA and CDR2 is SNTAGT. V shed 3 bases, J shed 7 bases, and the junction held 6 bases outside the gene matches. This CDR3 contains 14 residues. CDR3 protein: CASSEQTGANEQFF. CDR3 coding DNA: TGTGCCAGCAGTGAGCAAACAGGGGCTAATGAGCAGTTCTTC.

The V and J genes are TRBV9 and TRBJ1-1; D possibly corresponds to TRBD1 (6 bases). V was shortened by 4 bases and J by 3 bases, with 10 bases between the two germline ends. Germline CDR1 and CDR2: SGDLS and YYNGEE. The CDR3 contains 13 residues. CDR3 coding DNA: TGTGCCAGCAGCCCCCGACAGGACACTGAAGCTTTCTTT. It specifies CASSPRQDTEAFF.